The 2 T cell receptor beta chains listed next were all sequenced from one sample in a study of shared clonotypes between healthy human individuals. Assay used: immunoSEQ multiplex PCR; TCRdb lists only in-frame clones, some missing. The data show approximately 1.5 million clones, approximately 98.5% seen once. The sample consisted of naive CD4+ T cells sorted from blood. Subset described: CD45RA+ positively selected. The receptors were sampled from a man aged 25 to 40 in good health.

This rearrangement joins TRBV15 to TRBJ2-7; TRBD2 aligns across 9 bases. The V segment lost 3 bases and the J segment 3 bases; nucleotides outside the gene matches: 6. The germline gives CDR1 LNHNV, CDR2 YYDKDF (reference sequence). This CDR3 has 15 residues. The CDR3 here is CATSRLAGMSYEQYF. Written as DNA, the CDR3 is TGTGCCACCAGCAGGCTAGCGGGGATGAGCTACGAGCAGTACTTC.

This chain uses TRBV5-8 with TRBJ2-3; TRBD1 matches at 9 bases. V was clipped by 0 bases and J by 14 bases; unmatched bases: 10. The CDR3 covers 14 residues. The germline V gene encodes CDR1 SGHTS and CDR2 YDEGEE. The CDR3 spells CASSLVSGTGYTYF. For the CDR3, the DNA is TGTGCCAGCAGCTTGGTTTCCGGGACAGGGTATACGTATTTT.